The entry below gives a single T cell receptor beta chain sequence along with its context. Its target is not known. These data originate in a study of OX40 agonist ivuxolimab in advanced cancers. Study summary: Patients undergoing dose escalation presented with hepatocellular carcinoma, melanoma, renal cell or head and neck cancer.

The CDR3 spans 13 residues. The V gene lost 0 bases and the J gene lost 6 bases, with 9 bases spanning the gap. CDR1 is SGHNT and CDR2 is YYREEE in the germline V gene (reference sequence). Findings of the study overall: Expanded peripheral T cells had an undetermined antigen specificity. At 0.1 to 3.0 mg/kg, CD4+ and CD8+ blood T cells expanded clonally by week 6.

Sequenced by immunoSEQ multiplex PCR; TCRdb stores in-frame clones only, minus some. The sample consists of about 60,000 clones, roughly 86% of them appearing once. Sequencing was performed on CD4+ or CD8+ T cells sorted from blood, taken in a trial of the OX40 agonist ivuxolimab. The sequence was obtained from an adult with an advanced solid tumor such as melanoma, head and neck, liver or kidney cancer. The chain combines TRBV5-4 with TRBJ1-1; D is perhaps TRBD1 (5 bases). In nucleotides, the CDR3 is TGTGCCAGCAGCTTGGGCGCGGGGCCTGAAGCTTTCTTT. Translating gives CASSLGAGPEAFF.